This entry lists 11 T cell receptor beta chains sequenced from one sample in a study of blood T cell repertoires in COVID-19. Produced via immunoSEQ multiplex PCR; TCRdb's table is partial and in-frame only. This table has about 170,000 clones, roughly 70% appearing once. Sequencing was performed on peripheral blood. Source of these receptors: a woman older than 75 with acute or convalescent COVID-19.

This clone was seen more than once but under ten times. The chain joins TRBV6-5 to TRBJ2-1, with D tentatively TRBD2 (5 bases). The CDR3 contains 14 residues. The ends were cut back, 5 bases at V and 10 bases at J, with 18 bases in the middle. Per germline, CDR1 MNHEY and CDR2 SVGAGI. The CDR3 loop reads CASSPLYLAIEQFF. The CDR3 coding sequence is TGTGCCAGCAGTCCCCTCTACCTAGCAATCGAGCAGTTCTTC.

The chain links TRBV27 to TRBJ2-7; 7 nucleotides line up with TRBD1. J was trimmed by 2 bases and V by 7 bases; bases with no gene match: 5. From germline, CDR1 is MNHEY and CDR2 SMNVEV (reference sequence). The CDR3 length is 13 residues. CDR3 bases: TGTGCCAGCAACAAACAGGGGCCCTACGAGCAGTACTTC. This gives the protein CASNKQGPYEQYF.

V usage is TRBV16 and J usage is TRBJ2-7, with TRBD1 matching over 7 bases. J gave up 6 bases and V 2 bases, and 13 bases lay outside the gene matches. Germline V gene lookup returns CDR1 KGHSY and CDR2 FQNENV. CDR3 length: 16 amino acids. The DNA for the CDR3 is TGTGCCAGCAGCCAAGACAGGGTTCGGTATTCGGGCGAGCAGTACTTC. Encoded protein: CASSQDRVRYSGEQYF.

This clone was seen a few times. The J gene is TRBJ2-2, the V gene TRBV29-1; D might be TRBD1 (7 bases). The CDR3 spans 13 residues. The V and J ends lost 6 bases and 3 bases respectively, with 11 bases between them. Germline V gene lookup returns CDR1 SQVTM and CDR2 ANQGSEA. For the CDR3, the DNA is TGCAGCGTCGACAGGGAGGACACCGGGGAGCTGTTTTTT. Translated: CSVDREDTGELFF.

This chain joins TRBV27 and TRBJ2-1, with 7 bases fitting TRBD2. CDR3 length: 15 amino acids. Losses at the gene ends were 7 bases for V and 4 bases for J; bases not matched to a gene: 10. CDR1 is MNHEY, CDR2 SMNVEV, per germline (reference sequence). The CDR3 region has the DNA TGTGCCAGCACACTTTTAGCGGGCGGGTACAATGAGCAGTTCTTC. It specifies CASTLLAGGYNEQFF.

V usage is TRBV27 and J usage is TRBJ1-4; 10 positions agree with TRBD1. V lost 6 bases and J lost 0; bases outside the gene matches: 7. The germline V gene has CDR1 MNHEY and CDR2 SMNVEV (reference sequence). This CDR3 is built from 17 residues. The chain's CDR3 is CASRSGTGAPTNEKLFF. The CDR3 DNA sequence: TGTGCCAGCAGATCAGGGACAGGGGCACCAACTAATGAAAAACTGTTTTTT.

This clone has more than one count but fewer than ten. The V gene is TRBV4-2, the J gene TRBJ1-6, with TRBD1 as a possible D gene (5 bases). Trimming cost V 2 bases and J 6 bases, with 17 bases left between them. Germline CDR1 and CDR2: LGHNA and YNFKEQ. The length of the CDR3 is 17 residues. This CDR3 is CASSQSLLDSSNSPLHF. DNA of the CDR3: TGTGCCAGCAGCCAATCCCTACTCGACAGCTCTAATTCACCCCTCCACTTT.

The chain joins TRBV19 to TRBJ2-5, with D tentatively TRBD2 (5 bases). Per germline, CDR1 LNHDA and CDR2 SQIVND (reference sequence). V lost 5 bases, J lost 4 bases, and 17 bases lay in between. The CDR3 runs 15 residues. CDR3 sequence: CASSSVPASGETQYF. The CDR3 nucleotides are TGTGCCAGTAGTTCGGTTCCGGCGAGCGGAGAGACCCAGTACTTC.

The genes are TRBV7-2 and TRBJ2-1, with 7 positions matching TRBD2. V lost 5 bases to trimming and J lost 9 bases; unmatched junction nucleotides: 7. The V gene's germline CDR1 is SGHTA and CDR2 FQGNSA. This CDR3 has 13 residues. The CDR3 DNA sequence: TGTGCCAGCAGCCCACTAGCGAAGTCTGAGCAGTTCTTC. It encodes CASSPLAKSEQFF.

The chain recombines TRBV5-1 with TRBJ2-7; 7 bases align to TRBD1. The CDR3 is made up of 13 amino acids. Per the germline V gene, CDR1 is SGHRS and CDR2 is YFSETQ. Trimming took 4 bases from V and 5 from J; bases not matched to a gene: 6. The CDR3 sequence is CASSPGTADEQYF. DNA for the CDR3: TGCGCCAGCAGCCCCGGGACAGCCGACGAGCAGTACTTC.

The chain couples TRBV4-3 to TRBJ2-4; TRBD2 agrees at 8 bases. This CDR3 region has 19 residues. The V gene end was trimmed by 0 bases and the J gene end by 0 bases; junction bases not matched to a gene: 10. From germline, CDR1 is LGHNA and CDR2 YSLEER. The chain's CDR3 is CASSQDWGLAGIAKNIQYF. In DNA form, the CDR3 reads TGCGCCAGCAGCCAAGATTGGGGGTTAGCGGGGATAGCCAAAAACATTCAGTACTTC.